These 18 T cell receptor beta chains were sequenced from one sample in a study of blood T cell repertoires in COVID-19. Here immunoSEQ multiplex PCR was the method, and the copy in TCRdb shows in-frame clones only, minus some. Of approximately 210,000 clones listed, about four fifths are singletons. The sample consisted of PBMCs or T cells enriched from blood (not recorded which). The origin of the receptors is a woman aged 55 to 70 who had recovered from COVID-19.

The chain employs TRBV7-8 and TRBJ2-1; 8 positions match TRBD1. The CDR3 sequence is 14 residues long. J lost 7 bases, V lost 10 bases, and 12 bases had no gene match. Per germline, CDR1 SGHVS and CDR2 FQNEAQ. DNA of the CDR3: TGTGCCACGGCCCGGCAGGGGGCGCAAAATGAGCAGTTCTTC. Its protein product is CATARQGAQNEQFF.

V gene TRBV28 combines with J gene TRBJ2-5, with D perhaps TRBD1 (6 bases). Looked up from germline, CDR1 is MDHEN and CDR2 is SYDVKM. Trimming removed 5 bases at V and 7 bases at J, with 14 bases between. The CDR3 sequence is 13 residues long. The CDR3 here is CASSPRDIRTQYF. CDR3 nucleotide sequence: TGTGCCAGCAGTCCTCGGGACATTCGGACCCAGTACTTC.

This clone came up a few times. The rearrangement uses TRBV7-9 and TRBJ1-6; TRBD1 matches at 7 bases. The germline CDR1 and CDR2 sequences are SEHNR and FQNEAQ (reference sequence). Trimming took 5 bases from V and 5 from J; bases not matched to a gene: 6. This CDR3 has 15 residues. CDR3 nucleotide sequence: TGTGCCAGCAGCAGAGAGACAGGGAATAATTCACCCCTCCACTTT. This codes for CASSRETGNNSPLHF.

This chain connects TRBV7-2 to TRBJ2-7, with D tentatively TRBD1 (5 bases). Germline V gives CDR1 SGHTA, CDR2 FQGNSA. The CDR3 consists of 14 residues. The ends were cut back, 5 bases at V and 3 bases at J, with 14 bases in the middle. CDR3 coding DNA: TGTGCCAGCAGCCCCCTCCCCCAGGGCTACGAGCAGTACTTC. It is translated as CASSPLPQGYEQYF. The full variable domain, its missing parts supplied by reference TRBV7-2 and TRBJ2-7, is GAGVSQSPSNKVTEKGKDVELRCDPISGHTALYWYRQSLGQGLEFLIYFQGNSAPDKSGLPSDRFSAERTGGSVSTLTIQRTQQEDSAVYLCASSPLPQGYEQYFGPGTRLTVT.

The gene calls are TRBV6-1 and TRBJ1-4; D is unclear. Germline V lookup: CDR1 MNHNS, CDR2 SASEGT. The CDR3 runs to 13 residues. V was shortened by 1 base and J by 8 bases, with 8 bases between the two germline ends. The CDR3, as DNA: TGTGCCAGCAGTGAAGTCCCCAAAGAAAAACTGTTTTTT. It encodes CASSEVPKEKLFF.

V usage is TRBV11-3 and J usage is TRBJ2-1; perhaps TRBD2 as D (5 bases). The CDR3 length is 14 residues. The germline V gene encodes CDR1 SGHNT and CDR2 YENEEA. V was pared by 5 bases and J by 0 bases, with 8 bases between. CDR3 sequence reads: CASSSGSSYNEQFF. The CDR3 DNA sequence: TGTGCCAGCAGCAGCGGAAGCTCCTACAATGAGCAGTTCTTC.

This clone was recorded a few times. V gene TRBV7-2 combines with J gene TRBJ1-1; D remains ambiguous. The CDR3 contains 13 residues. Trimming stripped 2 bases from V and 3 bases from J, with 7 bases between. Germline V gene lookup returns CDR1 SGHTA and CDR2 FQGNSA. The CDR3 DNA reads as TGTGCCAGCAGCTTACGCACAGACACTGAAGCTTTCTTT. It encodes CASSLRTDTEAFF.

V gene TRBV5-1 combines with J gene TRBJ2-3, with D possibly being TRBD2 (6 bases). CDR3 size: 13 residues. CDR1 is SGHRS and CDR2 is YFSETQ in the germline V gene. Trimming shortened V by 2 bases and J by 5 bases, and 9 bases separated the two germline ends. CDR3 sequence (DNA): TGCGCCAGCAGCTTACCTAGCGAAGATACGCAGTATTTT. It translates to CASSLPSEDTQYF.

The chain combines TRBV2 with TRBJ1-5; 7 bases line up with TRBD1. This CDR3 has 16 amino acids. V was clipped by 1 base and J by 2 bases; unmatched bases: 5. CDR1 is SNHLY and CDR2 is FYNNEI in the germline V gene. The CDR3 nucleotides read TGTGCCAGCAGTGAAGTCGGAGGGGGCGGCAATCAGCCCCAGCATTTT. Protein product: CASSEVGGGGNQPQHF.

The rearrangement joins TRBV27 to TRBJ2-3, with D maybe TRBD2 (6 bases). Germline lookup yields CDR1 MNHEY and CDR2 SMNVEV (reference sequence). V lost 4 bases to trimming and J lost 3 bases, with 11 bases between them. This CDR3 comprises 14 residues. CDR3 in DNA: TGTGCCAGCAGTTACCGGGGGTGGACAGATACGCAGTATTTT. It translates to CASSYRGWTDTQYF.

This clone has just a few counts. This chain joins TRBV6-4 and TRBJ1-1, with 8 bases identical to TRBD1. From germline, CDR1 is MRHNA and CDR2 SNTAGT. The junction had 13 bases not matched to a gene; V was cut back by 7 bases and J by 0 bases. The CDR3 length is 17 residues. The CDR3 region has the DNA TGTGCCAGCATCGATACCGACAGGGGACGGGTGAACACTGAAGCTTTCTTT. Protein product: CASIDTDRGRVNTEAFF.

This clone showed up just once. The chain is built from TRBV10-3 and TRBJ2-7; TRBD1 matches 10 bases. The CDR3 consists of 13 residues. The ends lost 11 bases at V and 6 bases at J; junction bases unmatched: 10. Looked up from germline, CDR1 is ENHRY and CDR2 is SYGVKD. The CDR3 DNA reads as TGTGCCTCCGCGTTGGACAGGGGGGGCGAGCAGTACTTC. It codes for CASALDRGGEQYF.

V usage is TRBV18 and J usage is TRBJ2-5; D perhaps matches TRBD2 (5 bases). The germline V and J ends were trimmed by 2 bases and 4 bases, with 11 bases remaining between them. From germline, CDR1 is KGHSH and CDR2 LQKENI. CDR3 length: 14 amino acids. The CDR3 loop reads CASSPRRLRETQYF. For the CDR3, the DNA is TGTGCCAGCTCACCAAGGAGACTAAGAGAGACCCAGTACTTC.

In its sample, this clone was seen once. The chain carries TRBV7-9 and TRBJ1-6; D unresolved. This CDR3 comprises 15 residues. The ends were cut back, 2 bases at V and 4 bases at J, with 9 bases in the middle. Germline V gene sequence: CDR1 SEHNR, CDR2 FQNEAQ (reference sequence). The CDR3 DNA reads TGTGCCAGCAGCTTACAGGTCACTTATAATTCACCCCTCCACTTT. Amino acids: CASSLQVTYNSPLHF.

V is TRBV12-3 or TRBV12-4 and J is TRBJ2-3; TRBD2 is a possible D gene (6 bases). The CDR3 loop spans 12 amino acids. Trimming stripped 3 bases from V and 6 bases from J, with 7 bases between. CDR3 sequence reads: CASSFRGDTQYF. The CDR3 coding sequence is TGTGCCAGCAGTTTCCGGGGGGATACGCAGTATTTT.

The chain joins TRBV7-2 to TRBJ1-6; D is unclear. This CDR3 contains 14 residues. From germline, CDR1 is SGHTA and CDR2 FQGNSA. The V gene lost 5 bases and the J gene lost 18 bases, with 23 bases spanning the gap. The CDR3 nucleotides are TGTGCCAGCAGCCCGGGAACCACAACGCTGATAGCCCACTTT. Its translation: CASSPGTTTLIAHF.

CDR3 nucleotide sequence: TGTGCCAGCAGCGCCGGGACTAGTGACTACAATGAGCAGTTCTTC. Translated: CASSAGTSDYNEQFF. The chain couples TRBV6-4 to TRBJ2-1, with 8 bases matching TRBD2. The CDR3 has 15 amino acids. J gave up 3 bases and V 6 bases, and 7 bases lay outside the gene matches. Germline V CDR1 and CDR2: MRHNA, SNTAGT.

The gene calls are TRBV5-1 and TRBJ2-1; TRBD2 agrees at 8 bases. The germline CDR1 and CDR2 sequences are SGHRS and YFSETQ. V dropped 4 bases and J dropped 6; count of bases not matched to a gene: 3. The CDR3 extends over 13 amino acids. The CDR3 region is CASSQREFNEQFF. In DNA form, the CDR3 reads TGCGCCAGCAGCCAGCGGGAGTTCAATGAGCAGTTCTTC. Drawing the rest from reference TRBV5-1 and TRBJ2-1, the complete variable domain is KAGVTQTPRYLIKTRGQQVTLSCSPISGHRSVSWYQQTPGQGLQFLFEYFSETQRNKGNFPGRFSGRQFSNSRSEMNVSTLELGDSALYLCASSQREFNEQFFGPGTRLTVL.